Shown below are 13 T cell receptor beta chains from a single sample sequenced in a study of chemoradiotherapy in HPV16-positive cancers. Libraries were prepared by immunoSEQ multiplex PCR; TCRdb keeps only in-frame clonotypes and omits some of them. The sample lists about 5,000 clones, 85% to 95% occurring once. The specimen was obtained from a patient who underwent chemoradiotherapy. The source is a human donor with HPV-associated anogenital cancer.

The V call is TRBV6-1, the J call TRBJ2-3; 7 nucleotides line up with TRBD1. Germline V gene data show CDR1 as MNHNS and CDR2 as SASEGT. The CDR3 has 15 amino acids. Germline trimming cut 2 bases from V and 1 base from J; bases unmatched to any gene: 3. The chain's CDR3 is CASSEITGGTDTQYF. CDR3 DNA: TGTGCCAGCAGTGAAATCACAGGGGGCACAGATACGCAGTATTTT.

The V call is TRBV7-6, the J call TRBJ1-1, with D unresolved. Trimming took off 5 bases at V and 0 bases at J, with 10 bases between the two ends. This CDR3 is built from 14 residues. The germline V gene has CDR1 SGHVS and CDR2 FNYEAQ. CDR3 in DNA: TGTGCCAGCAGCCAGGAGGCGGTGAACACTGAAGCTTTCTTT. Protein: CASSQEAVNTEAFF.

The chain joins TRBV7-3 to TRBJ2-1; TRBD2 is a possible D gene (6 bases). The CDR3 is made up of 15 amino acids. V shed 5 bases and J shed 6 bases, with 17 bases lying between them. Per the germline V gene, CDR1 is SGHTA and CDR2 is FQGTGA. CDR3 sequence: CASSRVGTAGNEQFF. In nucleotides, the CDR3 is TGTGCCAGCAGCCGAGTCGGGACTGCAGGCAATGAGCAGTTCTTC.

The J gene is TRBJ1-6, the V gene TRBV27, with TRBD1 matching over 8 bases. CDR3 length equals 16 residues. Germline CDR1 is MNHEY and CDR2 is SMNVEV (reference sequence). J lost 6 bases, V lost 3 bases, and 7 bases had no gene match. The CDR3 DNA sequence: TGTGCCAGCAGTTTGACAGGGGCGAGTATTAATTCACCCCTCCACTTT. Translating it yields CASSLTGASINSPLHF.

The rearrangement uses TRBV19 and TRBJ2-7, with 8 bases lining up with TRBD1. The CDR3 contains 15 residues. Germline assignment: CDR1 LNHDA and CDR2 SQIVND (reference sequence). J lost 3 bases, V lost 0 bases, and 4 bases had no gene match. In DNA form, the CDR3 reads TGTGCCAGTAGTATAGATCTTGGGACAGGCTACGAGCAGTACTTC. Translating gives CASSIDLGTGYEQYF.

The chain is built from TRBV7-3 and TRBJ1-5; TRBD1 aligns across 8 bases. The CDR3 is 15 amino acids. Germline V gene sequence: CDR1 SGHTA, CDR2 FQGTGA. V lost 5 bases, J lost 1 base, and 4 bases stayed unmatched. CDR3 amino acids: CASSAGTGSNQPQHF. CDR3 DNA: TGTGCCAGCAGCGCGGGGACAGGCAGCAATCAGCCCCAGCATTTT. Full variable domain (outside the CDR3, taken from reference TRBV7-3 and TRBJ1-5): GAGVSQTPSNKVTEKGKYVELRCDPISGHTALYWYRQSLGQGPEFLIYFQGTGAADDSGLPNDRFFAVRPEGSVSTLKIQRTERGDSAVYLCASSAGTGSNQPQHFGDGTRLSIL.

The chain links TRBV10-3 to TRBJ1-1; TRBD1 matches 9 bases. The V segment lost 2 bases and the J segment 4 bases; nucleotides outside the gene matches: 2. This CDR3 comprises 14 residues. Germline V lookup: CDR1 ENHRY, CDR2 SYGVKD. The CDR3 DNA reads TGTGCCATCAGTGAGCCGGACAGGGGCACTGAAGCTTTCTTT. This codes for CAISEPDRGTEAFF.

This clone appeared once. V and J are TRBV5-1 and TRBJ1-2; D unresolved. The CDR3 loop spans 13 amino acids. V lost 4 bases and J 4 bases, leaving 11 bases between the germline ends. Germline lookup yields CDR1 SGHRS and CDR2 YFSETQ. The CDR3 region has the DNA TGCGCCAGCAGCCGGGGTAGCGTCTATGGCTACACCTTC. Residues: CASSRGSVYGYTF.

This chain links TRBV7-8 with TRBJ1-5; D uncertain. V was trimmed by 3 bases and J by 0 bases, leaving 9 bases between them. This CDR3 region has 15 residues. CDR1 and CDR2 from the germline V gene are SGHVS and FQNEAQ. Written as DNA, the CDR3 is TGTGCCAGCAGCTTTACTCAGTCTAGCAATCAGCCCCAGCATTTT. Amino acid sequence: CASSFTQSSNQPQHF.

The chain recombines TRBV2 with TRBJ2-1; D is perhaps TRBD2 (7 bases). V was trimmed by 3 bases and J by 9 bases, leaving 18 bases between them. This CDR3 has 15 amino acids. The germline gives CDR1 SNHLY, CDR2 FYNNEI. The CDR3 DNA is TGTGCCAGCAGTGACGGTGGGGGGGCCCTGGTTGAGCAGTTCTTC. Its protein product is CASSDGGGALVEQFF. Supplemented by reference TRBV2 and TRBJ2-1, the full variable domain reads EPEVTQTPSHQVTQMGQEVILRCVPISNHLYFYWYRQILGQKVEFLVSFYNNEISEKSEIFDDQFSVERPDGSNFTLKIRSTKLEDSAMYFCASSDGGGALVEQFFGPGTRLTVL.

The chain combines TRBV9 with TRBJ1-1; D may be TRBD1 (5 bases). Germline V gene lookup returns CDR1 SGDLS and CDR2 YYNGEE. Trimming left V 4 bases short and J 3 bases short, with 7 bases between. CDR3 length equals 12 residues. CDR3 residues: CASSRDDTEAFF. The CDR3 DNA follows: TGTGCCAGCAGCAGGGACGACACTGAAGCTTTCTTT.

The V call is TRBV4-1, the J call TRBJ2-1; D uncertain. CDR1 and CDR2 from the germline V gene are MGHRA and YSYEKL. This CDR3 is 12 amino acids long. Trimming left V 1 base short and J 6 bases short, with 4 bases between. Here the CDR3 reads CASSQVGNEQFF. The CDR3 bases are TGCGCCAGCAGCCAAGTAGGCAATGAGCAGTTCTTC.

This chain uses TRBV7-2 with TRBJ2-7; the D gene is possibly TRBD1 (5 bases). Trimming shortened V by 6 bases and J by 6 bases, and 21 bases separated the two germline ends. Germline V gene lookup returns CDR1 SGHTA and CDR2 FQGNSA. This CDR3 has 15 residues. The DNA for the CDR3 is TGTGCCAGCAGTTCAAGGGGTGGGTGGCTACTCGAGCAGTACTTC. Its translation is CASSSRGGWLLEQYF. Supplemented by reference TRBV7-2 and TRBJ2-7, the full variable domain reads GAGVSQSPSNKVTEKGKDVELRCDPISGHTALYWYRQSLGQGLEFLIYFQGNSAPDKSGLPSDRFSAERTGGSVSTLTIQRTQQEDSAVYLCASSSRGGWLLEQYFGPGTRLTVT.